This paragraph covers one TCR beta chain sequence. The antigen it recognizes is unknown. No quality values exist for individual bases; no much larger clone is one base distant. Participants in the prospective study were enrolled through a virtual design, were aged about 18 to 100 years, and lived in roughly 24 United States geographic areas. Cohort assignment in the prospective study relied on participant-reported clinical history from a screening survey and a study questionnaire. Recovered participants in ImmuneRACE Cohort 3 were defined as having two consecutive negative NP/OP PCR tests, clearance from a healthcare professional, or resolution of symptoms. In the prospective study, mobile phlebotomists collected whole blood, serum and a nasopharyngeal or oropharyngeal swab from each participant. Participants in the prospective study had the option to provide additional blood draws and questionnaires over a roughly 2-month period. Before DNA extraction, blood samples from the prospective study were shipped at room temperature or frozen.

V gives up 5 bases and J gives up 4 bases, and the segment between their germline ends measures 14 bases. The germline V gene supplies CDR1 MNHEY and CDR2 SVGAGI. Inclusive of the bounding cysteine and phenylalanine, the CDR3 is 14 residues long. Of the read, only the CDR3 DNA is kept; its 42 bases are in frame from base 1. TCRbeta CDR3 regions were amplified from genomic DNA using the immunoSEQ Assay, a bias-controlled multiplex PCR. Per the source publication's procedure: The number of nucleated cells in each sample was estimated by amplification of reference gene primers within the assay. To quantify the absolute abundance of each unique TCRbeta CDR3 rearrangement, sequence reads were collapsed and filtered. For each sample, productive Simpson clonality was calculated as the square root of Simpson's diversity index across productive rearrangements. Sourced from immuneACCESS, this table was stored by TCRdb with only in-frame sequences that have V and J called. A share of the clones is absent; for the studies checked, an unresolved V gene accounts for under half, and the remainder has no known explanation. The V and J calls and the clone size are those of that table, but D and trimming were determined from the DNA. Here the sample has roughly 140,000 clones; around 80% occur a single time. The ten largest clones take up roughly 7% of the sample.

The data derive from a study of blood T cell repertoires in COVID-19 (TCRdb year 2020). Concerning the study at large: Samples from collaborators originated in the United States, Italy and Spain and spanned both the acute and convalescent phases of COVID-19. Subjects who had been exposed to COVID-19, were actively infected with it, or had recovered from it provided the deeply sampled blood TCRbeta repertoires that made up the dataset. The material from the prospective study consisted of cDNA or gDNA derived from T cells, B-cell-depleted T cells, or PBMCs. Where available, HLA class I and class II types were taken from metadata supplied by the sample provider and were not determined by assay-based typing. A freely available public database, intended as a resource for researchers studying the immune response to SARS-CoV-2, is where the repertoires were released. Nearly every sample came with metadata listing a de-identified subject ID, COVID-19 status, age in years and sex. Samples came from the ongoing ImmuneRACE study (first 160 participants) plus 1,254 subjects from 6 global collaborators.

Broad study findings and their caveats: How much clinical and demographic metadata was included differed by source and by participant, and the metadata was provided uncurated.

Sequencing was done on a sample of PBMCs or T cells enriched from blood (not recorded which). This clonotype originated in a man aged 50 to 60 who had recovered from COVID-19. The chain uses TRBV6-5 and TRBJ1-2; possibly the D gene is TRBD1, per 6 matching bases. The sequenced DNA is TGTGCCAGCAGTCTAACCGGGACACTCTATGGCTACACCTTC. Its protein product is CASSLTGTLYGYTF.